The subject of this entry is one T cell receptor (beta chain). The clone's antigen remains unknown. No base qualities exist here, and no much larger clone lies one base off it. The data were taken from a study of blood T cell repertoires in COVID-19 (dated by TCRdb to about 2020). Some background on the complete study: Samples covering the acute and convalescent phases of COVID-19 were provided by collaborators in the United States, Italy and Spain. The material from the prospective study consisted of cDNA or gDNA derived from T cells, B-cell-depleted T cells, or PBMCs. Deeply sampled blood TCRbeta repertoires from subjects exposed to, actively infected with, or recovered from COVID-19 were included in the dataset. The repertoires were released in a freely available public database intended as a resource for research on the immune response to SARS-CoV-2. The samples were drawn from two sources: the first 160 participants of the ongoing ImmuneRACE study, and some 1,300 subjects contributed by 6 global collaborators. Nearly every sample came with metadata listing a de-identified subject ID, COVID-19 status, age in years and sex. Where available, HLA class I and class II types were taken from metadata supplied by the sample provider and were not determined by assay-based typing.

On the study overall, not on this receptor specifically: The quantity of clinical and demographic metadata differed by source and by participant and was supplied without curation.

TCRbeta CDR3 regions were amplified from genomic DNA by means of the immunoSEQ Assay, a bias-controlled multiplex PCR. The authors' pipeline ran thus. Within the assay, amplification of reference gene primers was used to estimate how many nucleated cells each sample contained. To quantify the absolute abundance of each unique TCRbeta CDR3 rearrangement, sequence reads were collapsed and filtered. For each sample, productive Simpson clonality was calculated as the square root of Simpson's diversity index across productive rearrangements. TCRdb holds this immuneACCESS table with in-frame rearrangements only. Some clones are missing; in checked studies, unresolved V genes explain under half, and the rest has no known cause. D and trimming come from the DNA, and the V and J calls and clone size come from that table. This sample gives 200,000 to 300,000 clones in total; around 84% of them show up just once. Around 4% of the sample belongs to the ten largest clones.

Collaborating institutions collected whole blood in K2EDTA tubes following their own protocols. Collaborator samples were shipped for TCRbeta analysis as frozen whole blood, isolated PBMCs, or DNA extracted from either sample type. Per the germline V gene (reference sequence), SGHKS is the CDR1 and YYEKEE is the CDR2. The CDR3 sequence holds 14 residues, the cysteine and phenylalanine included. Here the CDR3 DNA is all that survives: 42 bases in frame from base 1. At the junction V is shortened by 3 bases and J by 6 bases; bases outside the gene matches: 3. The V gene is TRBV5-5 and the J gene is TRBJ2-7, and 13 bases in between align with TRBD2. This clonotype was obtained from a man aged 55 to 69 with acute or convalescent COVID-19. Sequenced: peripheral blood. The CDR3 is CASSSGTSGVEQYF. The sequence in DNA is TGTGCCAGCAGCTCGGGGACTAGCGGGGTCGAGCAGTACTTC.